Described below is a single TCR beta chain sequence and its context. These data are taken from a study of early T cells in non-severe SARS-CoV-2 infection. The overall study: The input, bulk RNA from unsorted whole blood, was sequenced, and chains were unpaired.

Individual cDNA molecules were tagged with unique molecular identifiers, the study reported. A single record per CDR3 protein comes from TCRdb applying MiXCR to the 5' RACE reads. This table holds more than 65,000 distinct CDR3 sequences, over 10% found once. This CDR3 is built from 12 residues. V lost 5 bases, J lost 8 bases, and 12 bases lay in between. Germline CDR1 and CDR2: SGHTA and FQGNSA. The source of this sequence is an adult who was a healthcare worker with PCR-confirmed SARS-CoV-2 infection or an uninfected control (not recorded which). Sequencing input: whole blood. The chain is built from TRBV7-2 and TRBJ1-2; no definite D call. Here the CDR3 DNA reads TGTGCCAGCAGCCCTGAAGGGCTGGGCTACACCTTC. Protein sequence: CASSPEGLGYTF.